This T cell receptor (beta chain) appears in the sequencing data of a study of cytomegalovirus exposure and HLA in healthy donors (TCRdb year 2017). In terms of the full investigation: An earlier analysis of roughly 500 of the donors reported 250 to 300 Gb of sequence data and around 120 million unique TCR beta sequences from 150 million to 200 million T cells. Rather than using new phenotypic data, the later analysis identified candidate immune exposures from TCR beta sequences and from how often those sequences occurred across donors. In a later genetic analysis, genome-wide SNP genotypes for about three fifths of the roughly 670 donors were used, and that subset was treated as a discovery cohort. Typing coverage differed by locus: A, B, C, DRB1 and DQB1 were typed in about 620-640 donors, DQA1 in roughly 510, DPA1 in 600 to 610, and DPB1 in just under 490. In addition to the first cohort of 666 subjects, a separate validation cohort of under 150 different subjects was used. On average, roughly 250,000 unique TCR beta nucleotide sequences were sequenced per donor among about 400 genotyped donors of the cohort, with 15% to 20% of those sequences being non-productive. Using immunosequencing, the study profiled T cell repertoires from approximately 700 subjects and related those repertoires to cytomegalovirus serostatus. An early release that covered about 640 HLA-typed donors contained approximately 320 gigabases of sequencing data and tens of millions of unique TCR sequences. Donor age, sex, ethnicity and CMV serostatus were compiled together with the repertoire data. In a later analysis, previously published TCR beta repertoires from 600 to 850 donors were re-analyzed and high-resolution HLA genotyping was added so that TCR occurrence patterns could be studied. Of the roughly 400 genotyped donors, approximately 82% fell in the genetic ancestry cluster associated with self-reported Caucasian donors. About five DR-DQ haplotypes were handled as single units for association and clustering because linkage in the cohort was strong. To predict cytomegalovirus infection status, the study combined high-throughput TCR immunosequencing, statistical association of individual TCRs with disease status, and machine learning. An earlier analysis of nearly 600 of the donors applied high-throughput TCR beta sequencing to assess whether each TCR beta V gene segment acted as functional or pseudogenic. The study aimed to test whether signatures of past pathogen exposure could be identified by cataloging public T cell receptors. Every repertoire in the discovery cohort had been generated on one and the same sequencing platform. Class I and class II HLA loci were covered by the typing at four-digit resolution. What the authors observed across the whole study: In the study, about 150 TCR beta chains were listed as associated with cytomegalovirus. According to the authors, the approach could potentially be generalized to other disease states and immunological phenotypes. In a later analysis, about 16,000 TCR beta sequences were associated with specific HLA alleles at a false discovery rate of 0.05. Most TCR sequences were seen in very few donors, while some public TCRs were found in many individuals. A further reported finding was that TCR beta sequences accurately predicted the HLA-A and HLA-B alleles for most subjects in the first cohort. The sequencing pipeline was judged likely to have produced a cluster of highly shared sequence variants as a technical artifact. A later genetic analysis reported fewer N-insertions in productive TCRs among donors in an Asian-associated ancestry cluster than the approximately 670-donor mean. Sequencing depth was assumed to be roughly uniform across donors in the presence/absence analyses, though that assumption may not hold. In a later analysis, HLA-associated TCR beta chains were found to be more clonally expanded and to have lower generation probabilities than equally common non-associated chains. In an earlier analysis of some 640 of the donors, most TCR beta V segments were observed in productive rearrangements about 87% or about 30% of the time, broadly matching IMGT annotations. Cytomegalovirus status was reported to be diagnosed by the classifier with high specificity and sensitivity in both the original and validation cohorts. For the cohort, immune exposure information was limited to CMV serostatus. In vitro tests confirmed that three of the cytomegalovirus-associated TCR beta chains recognize cytomegalovirus antigens. Correlated functional status among segregating V segments might reflect linkage disequilibrium, but an unknown experimental factor could not be ruled out. The 87-base-pair reads could not distinguish some IMGT-functional V segments, including TRBV6-2 and TRBV6-3, so those segments were excluded. A later analysis found that most CMV-associated TCR beta chains appeared HLA-restricted, with HLA associations seemingly driven largely by CMV exposure. Because counts were too low, approximately 15 rarely observed V segments, including chromosome 9 orphons, were excluded from the earlier analysis of some 590 of the donors. Because some donors lacked HLA typing at each locus, the association tests relied only on the typed subset. Strong co-occurrence of HLA alleles, especially DR and DQ, made assigning TCR associations to individual alleles difficult. In a later analysis, TCR association rates were found to vary across HLA loci, with the most associated TCRs seen for DRB1 alleles and the fewest for HLA-C alleles. In a later genetic analysis, a missense DCLRE1C variant was associated with V-gene and J-gene trimming of TCR beta chains, and the association was replicated in an independent cohort. The cohort was sequenced for TCR beta chains only, and without alpha or paired-chain data the features that could be detected were limited. According to a later analysis, parvovirus B19, influenza, CMV and Epstein-Barr virus appeared linked to several top co-occurrence clusters.

Remarks on this clone: What antigen it recognizes has not been identified. Per-base quality was not reported, and no clone a single base away is much larger than it.

The cohort comprised approximately 700 healthy bone marrow donors. Cohort members were all nominally healthy when sampled, although unrecorded immune exposures were likely present. The donor tested CMV seropositive, placing the donor among the 290 or so seropositive members of the cohort. A peripheral blood sample was collected from each donor, and TCR beta sequencing was performed on peripheral blood mononuclear cells. Genomic DNA extraction from the blood cell samples was performed with the Qiagen DNeasy Blood Extraction Kit. The method was the immunoSEQ multiplex PCR assay. For the multiplex PCR, a mixture combining 60 forward primers for TCR Vbeta segments and 13 reverse primers for TCR Jbeta segments was used. The CDR3 region of rearranged TCR beta genes was amplified from genomic DNA by a multiplex PCR assay. The amplified TCR beta libraries were sequenced on the Illumina HiSeq System as 87-base-pair reads. The paper's data handling went like this. A later analysis tallied 80 million to 95 million unique TCR beta chains across the 666 repertoires, and around 9.9 million of those chains were shared by two or more donors. Raw reads were error-corrected and collapsed into unique sequences with a nearest-neighbor algorithm that merged closely related sequences to remove PCR and sequencing errors. V, D and J gene segments were assigned by aligning CDR3 sequences to IMGT reference sequences. For a sequence to be retained, a match of at least six nucleotides to both a V gene segment and a J gene segment was required. A rearrangement counted as productive if the CDR3 had no stop codons and remained in frame with V and J, and every other rearrangement counted as non-productive. Following IMGT convention, CDR3 was defined as the stretch from the second conserved V-encoded cysteine up to the conserved J-encoded phenylalanine. The earlier analysis of fewer than 700 of the donors excluded sequences that lacked an unambiguous match to a single V gene segment. In an earlier analysis of about 590 of the donors, a V segment was called functional when productive rearrangements were above 56.7%, and segregating when the standard deviation between donors exceeded 5%. A statistical classification framework was built to diagnose cytomegalovirus status from the catalog of TCR beta chain sequences. A later analysis assigned V and J genes by comparing TCR nucleotide sequences with IMGT/GENE-DB human TR gene sequences. A later analysis assigned CDR3 sequences and most-parsimonious VDJ recombination scenarios with the TCRdist pipeline. In a later analysis, each TCR beta chain was defined by its CDR3 amino acid sequence together with its V-gene family, and reads without a unique V-gene family were excluded. To address suspected cross-contamination and a sequencing artifact, a later analysis removed several hundred highly shared, low-generation-probability nucleotide sequences. For each public chain, a later analysis derived a clonal expansion index from normalized ranks of inferred template counts within each repertoire. In a later analysis, generation probabilities were computed using a VDJ recombination model fitted to out-of-frame rearrangements, and the results were checked against IGoR. In a later analysis, hypergeometric tests were used to score TCR-TCR, TCR-HLA and TCR-CMV co-occurrence, with a repertoire-size bias correction applied to TCR pairs. In a later analysis, false discovery rates were estimated by permuting HLA or CMV assignments 20 times. In a later analysis, co-occurring TCRs were grouped using DBSCAN, with TCRdist sequence similarity added in when clustering inside HLA-allele-positive subsets. Repertoires with fewer than 30,000 or more than 120,000 public chains were left out of co-occurrence clustering, as were about 5 repertoires with anomalous nucleotide sharing. Held by TCRdb, this immuneACCESS table contains in-frame sequences only and omits some clones. Under half of the omission traces to an unresolved V gene where checked; the cause of the rest is unknown. D and trimming were read from the DNA, whereas the V and J calls and clone size are those reported in that table. In all, the sample holds approximately 100,000 clones, and less than 80% of those were seen once. The ten most abundant clones make up about 7.7% of the sample.

The germline V gene (reference sequence) supplies CDR1 SGHNT and CDR2 YYREEE. The germline V end is reduced by 3 bases and the J end by 5 bases; junction bases left unmatched: 3. Including cysteine and phenylalanine, the CDR3 has 14 amino acids. The CDR3 DNA has 42 bases and is translated from base 1. The sequencing sample was made of PBMCs. The rearranged segments are TRBV5-4 and TRBJ1-5, with 9 bases aligning to TRBD1. This TCR came from a woman in her 50s in good health and CMV-seropositive. The CDR3 region has the sequence CASSCYRGHQPQHF. The base sequence is TGTGCCAGCAGCTGCTACAGGGGGCATCAGCCCCAGCATTTT. Where the CDR3 stops, the reference TRBV5-4 and TRBJ1-5 genes take over; the full variable domain is ETGVTQSPTHLIKTRGQQVTLRCSSQSGHNTVSWYQQALGQGPQFIFQYYREEENGRGNFPPRFSGLQFPNYSSELNVNALELDDSALYLCASSCYRGHQPQHFGDGTRLSIL.